The 10 T cell receptor beta chains below all came from one sample that was sequenced in a study of blood T cell repertoires in COVID-19 (dated by TCRdb to 2018 to 2020). The library was prepared using the immunoSEQ multiplex PCR assay. TCRdb obtained this table from immuneACCESS and retained in-frame rearrangements with V and J assigned. These tables miss some clones; where compared with another copy, unresolved V genes account for less than half of the shortfall, and the remainder is unexplained. This sample lists about 70,000 clones; around 88% were detected once. The ten largest clones add up to around 20% of the sample. Sequencing was carried out using peripheral blood. The source of these receptors is a woman older than 75 with acute or convalescent COVID-19.

As regards this clone: Other DNA sequences of this sample code for an identical CDR3. This sequence joins TRBV6-5 and TRBJ2-1; D is uncertain. The germline V and J ends were trimmed by 2 bases and 0 bases, with 8 bases remaining between them. Per germline, CDR1 MNHEY and CDR2 SVGAGI. The CDR3 has 15 amino acids. CDR3 nucleotide sequence: TGTGCCAGCAGTTACCGACGGAGCTCCTACAATGAGCAGTTCTTC. It codes for CASSYRRSSYNEQFF.

V gene TRBV28 combines with J gene TRBJ2-1; perhaps TRBD1 as D (6 bases). The germline V gene has CDR1 MDHEN and CDR2 SYDVKM. This CDR3 comprises 15 residues. V was shortened by 5 bases and J by 0 bases, with 11 bases between the two germline ends. CDR3 in amino acids: CASSGGQSSYNEQFF. CDR3 nucleotide sequence: TGTGCCAGCAGTGGGGGACAAAGCTCCTACAATGAGCAGTTCTTC. Full variable domain (outside the CDR3, taken from reference TRBV28 and TRBJ2-1): DVKVTQSSRYLVKRTGEKVFLECVQDMDHENMFWYRQDPGLGLRLIYFSYDVKMKEKGDIPEGYSVSREKKERFSLILESASTNQTSMYLCASSGGQSSYNEQFFGPGTRLTVL.

The V gene is TRBV28, the J gene TRBJ2-1, with D hard to call. The CDR3 contains 15 residues. Germline V gives CDR1 MDHEN, CDR2 SYDVKM. V dropped 4 bases and J dropped 0 bases, with 10 bases sitting between them. This CDR3 is CASSSGQVSYNEQFF. In DNA, the CDR3 is TGTGCCAGCAGTTCTGGCCAGGTCTCCTACAATGAGCAGTTCTTC.

This chain joins TRBV3-1 (or the pseudogene TRBV3-2) and TRBJ2-5, with TRBD1 matching 9 bases. The length of the CDR3 is 16 residues. V lost 2 bases and J lost 1; bases outside the gene matches: 5. Per the germline V gene, CDR1 is LGHDT and CDR2 is YNNKEL (reference sequence). CDR3 residues: CASSQRQGGGQETQYF. The CDR3 nucleotides read TGTGCCAGCAGCCAAAGACAGGGGGGAGGCCAAGAGACCCAGTACTTC.

CDR3 bases: TGTGCCAGCACCATCAAGGGGGTAGGTGAAGCTTTCTTT. As protein: CASTIKGVGEAFF. The chain recombines TRBV6-5 with TRBJ1-1, with D possibly being TRBD1 (6 bases). This CDR3 is built from 13 residues. Per germline, CDR1 MNHEY and CDR2 SVGAGI. Trimming cost V 7 bases and J 7 bases, with 16 bases left between them.

The chain combines TRBV2 with TRBJ1-4, with 9 bases lining up with TRBD1. The CDR3 is 16 residues long. Germline V gives CDR1 SNHLY, CDR2 FYNNEI. The J segment lost 5 bases and the V segment lost 6 bases, leaving 10 bases of the junction unmatched. Written as DNA, the CDR3 is TGTGCCAGCAGGAGGGACAGGGCCTCCGGGAATGAAAAACTGTTTTTT. This gives the protein CASRRDRASGNEKLFF.

The chain has TRBV5-6 and TRBJ1-2; possibly TRBD1 for D (6 bases). CDR1 and CDR2 from the germline V gene are SGHDT and YYEEEE. Trimming stripped 4 bases from V and 0 bases from J, with 13 bases between. The CDR3 is made up of 15 amino acids. The CDR3 DNA follows: TGTGCCAGCAGCAAGACAGGAGATACTAACTATGGCTACACCTTC. This codes for CASSKTGDTNYGYTF.

The chain carries TRBV21-1 and TRBJ2-7; TRBD2, the table's D call, lacks a check against the DNA. TRBV21-1 is labeled a pseudogene. CDR3 length: 14 amino acids. The CDR3 protein is CASSPPRRFYEQYF. The CDR3 DNA reads as TGTGCCAGCAGCCCCCCCCGGAGATTCTACGAGCAGTACTTC.

The chain recombines TRBV5-4 with TRBJ1-4; 7 nucleotides align to TRBD1. Germline V gene data show CDR1 as SGHNT and CDR2 as YYREEE (reference sequence). The V gene end was trimmed by 2 bases and the J gene end by 3 bases; junction bases not matched to a gene: 4. This CDR3 has 15 residues. The CDR3 coding sequence is TGTGCCAGCAGCTTACGACAGGGACCTAATGAAAAACTGTTTTTT. Its protein is CASSLRQGPNEKLFF.

The chain has TRBV4-1 and TRBJ2-3; 9 bases map to TRBD2. Germline lookup yields CDR1 MGHRA and CDR2 YSYEKL. The V and J ends lost 3 bases and 0 bases, in that order; junction bases with no gene match: 10. The CDR3 loop spans 18 amino acids. The CDR3, as DNA: TGCGCCAGCAGCCAGAGACCCCAGCGGGGGGATAGCACAGATACGCAGTATTTT. Translation gives CASSQRPQRGDSTDTQYF.